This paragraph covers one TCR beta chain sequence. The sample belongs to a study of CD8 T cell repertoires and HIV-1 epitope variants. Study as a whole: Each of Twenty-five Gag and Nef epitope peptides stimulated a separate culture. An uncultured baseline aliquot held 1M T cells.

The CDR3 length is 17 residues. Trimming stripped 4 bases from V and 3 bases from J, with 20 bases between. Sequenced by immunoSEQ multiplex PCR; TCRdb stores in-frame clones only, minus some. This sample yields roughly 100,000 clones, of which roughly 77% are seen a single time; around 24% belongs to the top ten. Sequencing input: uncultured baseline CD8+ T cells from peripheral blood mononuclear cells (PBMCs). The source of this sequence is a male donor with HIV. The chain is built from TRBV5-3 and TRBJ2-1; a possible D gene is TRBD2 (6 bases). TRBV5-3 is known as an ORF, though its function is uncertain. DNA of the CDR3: TGTGCCAGAAGCGCGGAGCCCTCAGGGAGGTTCTACAATGAGCAGTTCTTC. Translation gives CARSAEPSGRFYNEQFF.